Presented here are 3 T cell receptor beta chains from one specimen sequenced in a study of CD8 T cells in ankylosing spondylitis. One entry per CDR3 protein, called by TCRdb with MiXCR from the 5' RACE reads. The sample consists of roughly 38,000 distinct CDR3 sequences, less than 4% of them appearing once. Material for sequencing was blood, either unsorted or a sorted T cell fraction (not recorded which). Receptors were obtained from a male donor with ankylosing spondylitis or in good health (not recorded which).

This clonotype occurred many times. V is TRBV9 and J is TRBJ2-3; 9 bases are a match to TRBD1. J gave up 1 base and V 5 bases, and 11 bases lay outside the gene matches. Germline V CDR1 and CDR2: SGDLS, YYNGEE. The CDR3 is 17 residues long. This CDR3 is CASSITPGQGGTDTQYF. The DNA of the CDR3 is TGTGCCAGCAGTATAACTCCGGGACAGGGAGGCACAGATACGCAGTATTTT.

This clonotype came up many times. The CDR3, as DNA: TGTGCCAGCATATCGGGCCCGGGAGGAAATCAGCCCCAGCATTTT. Translated: CASISGPGGNQPQHF. V and J are TRBV21-1 and TRBJ1-5; TRBD1 is the table's D call and was not checked against the DNA. TRBV21-1 is deemed a pseudogene. The CDR3 has 15 amino acids.

This clonotype was found many times. The J gene is TRBJ2-5, the V gene TRBV9; 8 positions match TRBD1. V shed 0 bases and J 5 bases; nucleotides not matched to a gene: 12. CDR1 is SGDLS and CDR2 is YYNGEE in the germline V gene. The CDR3 totals 17 residues. CDR3 amino acids: CASSVALSQDREETQYF. The DNA for the CDR3 is TGTGCCAGCAGCGTAGCCCTTTCCCAGGACAGGGAGGAGACCCAGTACTTC.